Described below is a single TCR beta chain sequence and its context. Its antigen is not identified. Splitting of CD4+ cells produced CD45RA+ naive and CD45RA-negative memory subsets. Germline values: CDR1 GTSNPN, CDR2 SVGIG (reference sequence). This CDR3 region has 11 residues. V was cut by 8 bases and J by 9 bases, with 16 bases left in between. This entry belongs to a study of shared clonotypes between healthy human individuals. Points from the study as a whole: The study found roughly 5% of naive CD4 clonotypes shared across several donors.

Several immunoSEQ plates received, in even portions, the genomic DNA of each subset. As processed by the authors: Because ImmunoSEQ provided only junction sequences with no quality scores, the filtering differed. This table comes from immunoSEQ multiplex PCR, and its TCRdb copy is limited to in-frame clones, with some not included. V and J calls and clone size are given by that table; D and trimming were obtained from the DNA. The data hold roughly 1,500,000 clones, with nearly 99% observed a single time. The sequenced sample was naive CD4+ T cells sorted from blood. The subset was: CD45RA+ positively selected. This clonotype was sampled from a man aged 30 to 45 in good health. The chain employs TRBV30 and TRBJ1-2; D may be TRBD1 (5 bases). CDR3 amino acids: CAKISGRSYTF. The CDR3 coding sequence is TGTGCCAAAATATCAGGGAGGAGCTACACCTTC.